This T cell receptor beta chain was identified during a study of blood T cell repertoires in COVID-19. This CDR3 has 15 amino acids. The J segment lost 3 bases and the V segment lost 7 bases, leaving 11 bases of the junction unmatched. CDR1 is SNHLY, CDR2 FYNNEI, per germline. The repertoire was sequenced with immunoSEQ multiplex PCR; TCRdb's copy has only in-frame clones and lacks some. The sample records 110,000 or so clones, 55% to 75% being singletons. This clonotype was sampled from a woman aged 35 to 49 with acute or convalescent COVID-19. The source material was peripheral blood. This chain joins TRBV2 and TRBJ2-7; 8 bases agree with TRBD1. The DNA for the CDR3 is TGTGCCAGCATTCCAGCAGGGGGCGGAGACTACGAGCAGTACTTC. Its protein is CASIPAGGGDYEQYF.